The entry that follows covers one T cell receptor (beta chain) sequence. For every subset, genomic DNA was evenly distributed across several immunoSEQ plates. The repertoire was sequenced with immunoSEQ multiplex PCR; TCRdb's copy has only in-frame clones and lacks some. The sample lists some 1,900,000 clones; about 95% were seen once. V trimming: 5 bases; J trimming: 4 bases; junction bases outside the gene matches: 9. Germline CDR1 reads LGHNT; CDR2 reads FRNRAP. The CDR3 is made up of 15 amino acids. The sample belongs to a study of shared clonotypes between healthy human individuals. The naive CD8 fraction comprised CD45RO-negative cells positively selected for CCR7 and excluded terminally differentiated effector memory CD45RA+ cells.

This sequence originates from a man between 18 and 29 years old in good health. The sequenced sample consisted of naive CD8+ T cells sorted from blood. This chain links TRBV12-5 with TRBJ2-7, with TRBD2 matching over 9 bases. The CDR3 is CASGNGLAGEYEQYF. CDR3 nucleotides: TGTGCTAGTGGTAACGGTTTAGCGGGAGAGTACGAGCAGTACTTC.